This paragraph reports one T cell receptor beta chain. Its antigen is not identified. The data were obtained in a study of cytomegalovirus exposure and HLA in healthy donors. Points from the study as a whole: Cytomegalovirus association was assigned to approximately 160 TCR beta chains. Subsequent analysis found a tendency for first-cohort TCR clusters to co-occur within the 95 to 150 validation repertoires.

The donors were in the roughly 120-subject validation cohort; that cohort was separate from the roughly 660-subject first cohort. The V and J ends lost 5 bases and 7 bases respectively, with 12 bases between them. Germline V gene lookup returns CDR1 SEHNR and CDR2 FQNEAQ (reference sequence). The CDR3 sequence is 12 residues long. Data came from immunoSEQ multiplex PCR; TCRdb stores just in-frame clones and leaves some out. Of fewer than 95,000 clones in the sample, roughly 94% were seen once. This chain links TRBV7-9 with TRBJ2-7, with D uncertain. Sequenced material: PBMCs. This receptor was identified in a woman under 30 in good health and CMV-seronegative. The CDR3 here is CASSPRGLEQYF. The CDR3, as DNA: TGTGCCAGCAGCCCACGAGGCTTAGAGCAGTACTTC.